This T cell receptor beta chain is drawn from a study of control samples from healthy donors and cancer patients. Sequencing used immunoSEQ multiplex PCR; TCRdb keeps in-frame clones, though not all of them. The repertoire holds 90,000 to 150,000 clones, with about 87% as singletons. Germline V gene data show CDR1 as KGHDR and CDR2 as SFDVKD. Deletions cut 3 bases from V and 2 bases from J, with 13 bases between. The CDR3 runs 17 residues. Sequenced sample: blood. This sequence was found in a man aged 25 to 45 in good health. The chain is built from TRBV24-1 and TRBJ2-6, with D perhaps matching TRBD2 (5 bases). The CDR3 bases are TGTGCCACCAGTGATCCTGGACTCACACCTGGGGCCAACGTCCTGACTTTC. This sequence encodes CATSDPGLTPGANVLTF.